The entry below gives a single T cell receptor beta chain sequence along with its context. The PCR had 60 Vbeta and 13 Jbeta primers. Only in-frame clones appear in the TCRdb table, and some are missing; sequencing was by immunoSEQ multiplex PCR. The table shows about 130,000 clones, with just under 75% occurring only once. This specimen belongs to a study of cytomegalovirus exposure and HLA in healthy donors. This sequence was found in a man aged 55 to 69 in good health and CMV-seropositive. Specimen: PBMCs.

The CDR3 bases are TGTGCCATCAGAGCCTACCAGGGAGGGAACACTGAAGCTTTCTTT. Residues: CAIRAYQGGNTEAFF. The genes are TRBV10-3 and TRBJ1-1, with D perhaps TRBD1 (5 bases). Trimming cost V 6 bases and J 1 base, with 15 bases left between them. The CDR3 is made up of 15 amino acids. Germline V lookup: CDR1 ENHRY, CDR2 SYGVKD.